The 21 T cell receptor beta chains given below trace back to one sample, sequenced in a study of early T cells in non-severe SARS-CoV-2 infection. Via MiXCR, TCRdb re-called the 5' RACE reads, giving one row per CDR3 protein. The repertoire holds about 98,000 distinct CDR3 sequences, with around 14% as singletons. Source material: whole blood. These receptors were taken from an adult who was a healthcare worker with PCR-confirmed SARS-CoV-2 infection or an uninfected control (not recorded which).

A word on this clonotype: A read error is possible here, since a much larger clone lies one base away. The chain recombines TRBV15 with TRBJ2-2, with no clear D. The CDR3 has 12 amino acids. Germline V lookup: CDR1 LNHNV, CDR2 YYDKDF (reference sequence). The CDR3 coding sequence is TGTGCCACCAGCAGTGACACCGAGGAGCTGTTTTTT. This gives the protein CATSSDTEELFF.

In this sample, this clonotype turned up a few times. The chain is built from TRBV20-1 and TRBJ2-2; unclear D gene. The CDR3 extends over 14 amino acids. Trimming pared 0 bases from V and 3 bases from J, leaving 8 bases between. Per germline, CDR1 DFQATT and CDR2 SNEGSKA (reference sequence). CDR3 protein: CSAREAAHTGELFF. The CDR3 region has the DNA TGCAGTGCTAGAGAGGCCGCACACACCGGGGAGCTGTTTTTT.

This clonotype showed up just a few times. CDR3 residues: CASSPSLAESSYEQYF. DNA of the CDR3: TGTGCCAGCAGCCCGTCTCTAGCGGAAAGCTCCTACGAGCAGTACTTC. The chain uses TRBV4-2 and TRBJ2-7, with 7 bases that match TRBD2. The CDR3 loop spans 16 amino acids. Germline CDR1 reads LGHNA; CDR2 reads YNFKEQ. V was pared by 4 bases and J by 0 bases, with 9 bases of the junction left unmatched.

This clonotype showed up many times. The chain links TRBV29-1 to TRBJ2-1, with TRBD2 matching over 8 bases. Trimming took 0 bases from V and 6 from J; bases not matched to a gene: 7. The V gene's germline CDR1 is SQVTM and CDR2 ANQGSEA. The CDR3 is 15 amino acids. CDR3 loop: CSVEDQGTRPNEQFF. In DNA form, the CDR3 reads TGCAGCGTTGAAGATCAAGGGACTAGACCCAATGAGCAGTTCTTC.

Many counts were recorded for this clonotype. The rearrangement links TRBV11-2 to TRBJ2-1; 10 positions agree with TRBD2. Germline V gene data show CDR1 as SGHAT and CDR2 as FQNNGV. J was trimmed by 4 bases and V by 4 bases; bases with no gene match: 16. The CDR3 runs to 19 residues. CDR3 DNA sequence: TGTGCCAGCAGCTCTCCCCGTAGCGGGAGGATGGGATCATACAATGAGCAGTTCTTC. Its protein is CASSSPRSGRMGSYNEQFF.

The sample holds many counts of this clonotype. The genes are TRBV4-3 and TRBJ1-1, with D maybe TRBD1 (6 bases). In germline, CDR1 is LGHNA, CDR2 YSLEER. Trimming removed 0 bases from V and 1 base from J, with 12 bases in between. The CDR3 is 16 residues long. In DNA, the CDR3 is TGCGCCAGCAGCCAAGATCGAAAGGGGGGGAACACTGAAGCTTTCTTT. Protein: CASSQDRKGGNTEAFF.

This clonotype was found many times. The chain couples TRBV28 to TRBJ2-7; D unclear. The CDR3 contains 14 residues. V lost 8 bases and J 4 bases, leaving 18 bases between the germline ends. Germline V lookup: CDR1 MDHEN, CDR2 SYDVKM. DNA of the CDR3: TGTGCCAGCTCGAATCTAGTTAGATTATACGAGCAGTACTTC. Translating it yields CASSNLVRLYEQYF.

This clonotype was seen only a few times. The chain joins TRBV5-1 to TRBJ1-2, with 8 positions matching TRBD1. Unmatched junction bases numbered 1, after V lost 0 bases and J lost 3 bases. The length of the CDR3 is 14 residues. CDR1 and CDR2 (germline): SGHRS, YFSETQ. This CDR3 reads CASSLETGDYGYTF. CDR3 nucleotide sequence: TGCGCCAGCAGCTTGGAGACAGGGGACTATGGCTACACCTTC.

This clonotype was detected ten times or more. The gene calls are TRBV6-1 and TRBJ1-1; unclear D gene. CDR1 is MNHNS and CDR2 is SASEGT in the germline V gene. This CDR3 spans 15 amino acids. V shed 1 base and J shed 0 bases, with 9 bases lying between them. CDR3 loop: CASSEDGEMNTEAFF. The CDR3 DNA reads TGTGCCAGCAGTGAAGATGGGGAAATGAACACTGAAGCTTTCTTT.

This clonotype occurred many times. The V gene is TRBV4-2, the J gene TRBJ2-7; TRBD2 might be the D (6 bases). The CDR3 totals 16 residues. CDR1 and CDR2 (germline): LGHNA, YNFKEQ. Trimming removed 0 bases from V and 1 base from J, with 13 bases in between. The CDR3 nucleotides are TGTGCCAGCAGCCAAGATCCGGGGACTCCTTCCTACGAGCAGTACTTC. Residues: CASSQDPGTPSYEQYF.

CDR3 sequence (DNA): TGTGCCATCAGTGAGGTCCCGGAAAATGGGGAGCTGTTTTTT. Translation gives CAISEVPENGELFF. The rearrangement links TRBV10-3 to TRBJ2-2; D uncertain. Trimming cost V 2 bases and J 8 bases, with 12 bases left between them. The germline gives CDR1 ENHRY, CDR2 SYGVKD. This CDR3 has 14 amino acids.

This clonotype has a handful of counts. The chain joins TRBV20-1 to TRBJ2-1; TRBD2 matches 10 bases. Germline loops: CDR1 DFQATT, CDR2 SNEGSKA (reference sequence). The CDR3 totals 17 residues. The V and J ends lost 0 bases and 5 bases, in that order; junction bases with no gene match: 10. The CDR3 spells CSAREPGLAYPNNEQFF. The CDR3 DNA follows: TGCAGTGCTAGAGAACCGGGACTAGCGTATCCTAACAATGAGCAGTTCTTC.

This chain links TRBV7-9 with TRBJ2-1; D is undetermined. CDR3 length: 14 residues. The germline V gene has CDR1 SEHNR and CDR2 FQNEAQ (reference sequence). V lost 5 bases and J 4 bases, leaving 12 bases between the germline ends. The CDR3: CASSTGVSYNEQFF. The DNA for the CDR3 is TGTGCCAGCAGCACCGGAGTCTCGTACAATGAGCAGTTCTTC. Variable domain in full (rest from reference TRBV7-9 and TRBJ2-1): DTGVSQNPRHKITKRGQNVTFRCDPISEHNRLYWYRQTLGQGPEFLTYFQNEAQLEKSRLLSDRFSAERPKGSFSTLEIQRTEQGDSAMYLCASSTGVSYNEQFFGPGTRLTVL.

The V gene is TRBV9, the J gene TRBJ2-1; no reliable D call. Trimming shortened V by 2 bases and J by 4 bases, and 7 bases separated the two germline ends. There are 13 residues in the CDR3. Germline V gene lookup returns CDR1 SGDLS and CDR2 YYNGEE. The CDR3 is CASSVDPYNEQFF. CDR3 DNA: TGTGCCAGCAGCGTCGACCCTTACAATGAGCAGTTCTTC.

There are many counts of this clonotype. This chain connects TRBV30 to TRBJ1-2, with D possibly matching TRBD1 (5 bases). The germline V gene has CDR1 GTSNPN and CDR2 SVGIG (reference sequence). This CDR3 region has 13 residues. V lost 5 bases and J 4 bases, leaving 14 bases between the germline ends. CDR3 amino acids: CAWDGTELYGYTF. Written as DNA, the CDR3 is TGTGCCTGGGATGGGACGGAGCTCTATGGCTACACCTTC.

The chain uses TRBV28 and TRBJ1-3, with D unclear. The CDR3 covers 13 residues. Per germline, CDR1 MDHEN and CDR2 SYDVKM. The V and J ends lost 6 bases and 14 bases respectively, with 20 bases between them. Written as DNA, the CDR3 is TGTGCCAGCAGCTTCGGACGGCCCCCGCAGCTATATTTT. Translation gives CASSFGRPPQLYF.

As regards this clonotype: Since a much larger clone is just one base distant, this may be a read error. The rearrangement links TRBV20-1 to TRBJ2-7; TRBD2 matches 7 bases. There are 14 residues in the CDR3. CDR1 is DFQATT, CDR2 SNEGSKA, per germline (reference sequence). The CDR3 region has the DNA TGCAGTGCTCTCAGCGGGGCCCACCACTACGAGAAGTACTTC. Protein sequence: CSALSGAHHYEKYF.

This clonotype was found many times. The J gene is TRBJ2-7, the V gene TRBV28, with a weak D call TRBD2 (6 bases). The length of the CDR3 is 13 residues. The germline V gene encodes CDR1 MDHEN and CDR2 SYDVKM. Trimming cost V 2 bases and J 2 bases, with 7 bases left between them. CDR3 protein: CASSLGRPYEQYF. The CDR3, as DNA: TGTGCCAGCAGTTTAGGGAGGCCCTACGAGCAGTACTTC.

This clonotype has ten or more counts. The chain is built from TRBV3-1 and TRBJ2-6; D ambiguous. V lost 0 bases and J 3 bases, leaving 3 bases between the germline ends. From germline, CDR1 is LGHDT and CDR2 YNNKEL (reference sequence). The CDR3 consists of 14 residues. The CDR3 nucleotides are TGTGCCAGCAGCCAAGAAGGTGGGGCCAACGTCCTGACTTTC. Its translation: CASSQEGGANVLTF.

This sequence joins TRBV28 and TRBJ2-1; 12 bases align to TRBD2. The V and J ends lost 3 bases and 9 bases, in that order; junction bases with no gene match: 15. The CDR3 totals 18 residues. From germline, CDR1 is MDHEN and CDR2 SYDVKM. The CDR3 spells CASSLIKASGRANGEQFF. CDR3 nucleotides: TGTGCCAGCAGTTTGATCAAAGCTAGCGGGAGGGCCAACGGTGAGCAGTTCTTC.

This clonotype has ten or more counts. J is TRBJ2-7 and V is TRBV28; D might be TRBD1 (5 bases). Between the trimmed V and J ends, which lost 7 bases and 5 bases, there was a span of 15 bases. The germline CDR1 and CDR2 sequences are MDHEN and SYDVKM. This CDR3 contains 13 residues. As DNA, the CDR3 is TGTGCCAGCACCTTAGGGGCCAGGGACGAGCAGTACTTC. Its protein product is CASTLGARDEQYF.